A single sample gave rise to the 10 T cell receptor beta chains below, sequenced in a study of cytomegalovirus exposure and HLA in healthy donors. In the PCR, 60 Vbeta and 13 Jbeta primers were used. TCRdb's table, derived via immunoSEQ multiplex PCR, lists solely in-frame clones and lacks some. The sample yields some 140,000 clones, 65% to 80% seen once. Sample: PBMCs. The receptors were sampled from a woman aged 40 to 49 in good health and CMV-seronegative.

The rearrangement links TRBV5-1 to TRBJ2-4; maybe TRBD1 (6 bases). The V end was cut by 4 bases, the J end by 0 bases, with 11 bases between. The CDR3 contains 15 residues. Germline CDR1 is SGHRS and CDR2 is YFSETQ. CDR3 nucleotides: TGCGCCAGCAGCGTGGACAGTGTAGCCAAAAACATTCAGTACTTC. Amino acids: CASSVDSVAKNIQYF. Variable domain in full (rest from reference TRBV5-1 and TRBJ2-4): KAGVTQTPRYLIKTRGQQVTLSCSPISGHRSVSWYQQTPGQGLQFLFEYFSETQRNKGNFPGRFSGRQFSNSRSEMNVSTLELGDSALYLCASSVDSVAKNIQYFGAGTRLSVL.

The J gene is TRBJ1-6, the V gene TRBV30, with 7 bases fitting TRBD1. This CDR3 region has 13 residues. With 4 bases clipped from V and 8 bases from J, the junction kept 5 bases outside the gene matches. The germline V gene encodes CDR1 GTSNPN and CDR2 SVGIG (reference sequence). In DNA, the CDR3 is TGTGCCTGGAATAAGGGGGCGGATTCACCCCTCCACTTT. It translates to CAWNKGADSPLHF.

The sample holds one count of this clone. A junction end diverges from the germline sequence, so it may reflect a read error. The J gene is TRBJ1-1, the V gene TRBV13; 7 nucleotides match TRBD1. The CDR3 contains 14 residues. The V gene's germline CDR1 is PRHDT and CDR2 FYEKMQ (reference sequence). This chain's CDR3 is CASSLGTANTEAFF. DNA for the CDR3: TGTGCCAGCAGCCTAGGGACAGCGAACACTGAAGCTTTCTTT.

DNA for the CDR3: TGTGCCAGCAGCGTAGGGGGAGCCGGGGGTGGAAAACTGTTTTTT. Translation gives CASSVGGAGGGKLFF. The chain recombines TRBV9 with TRBJ1-4, with a possible D match to TRBD1 (5 bases). The V end lost 0 bases, the J end lost 10 bases, and 16 bases lay between the germline ends. This CDR3 is built from 15 residues. Germline V gives CDR1 SGDLS, CDR2 YYNGEE. The variable domain in full, completed from reference TRBV9 and TRBJ1-4, reads DSGVTQTPKHLITATGQRVTLRCSPRSGDLSVYWYQQSLDQGLQFLIQYYNGEERAKGNILERFSAQQFPDLHSELNLSSLELGDSALYFCASSVGGAGGGKLFFGSGTQLSVL.

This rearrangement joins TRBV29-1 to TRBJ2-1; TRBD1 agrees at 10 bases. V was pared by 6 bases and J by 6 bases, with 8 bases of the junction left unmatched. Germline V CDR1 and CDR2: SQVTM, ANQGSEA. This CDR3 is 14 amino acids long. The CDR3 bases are TGCAGCGTGGAACCGGGACAGGGGACCAATGAGCAGTTCTTC. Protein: CSVEPGQGTNEQFF.

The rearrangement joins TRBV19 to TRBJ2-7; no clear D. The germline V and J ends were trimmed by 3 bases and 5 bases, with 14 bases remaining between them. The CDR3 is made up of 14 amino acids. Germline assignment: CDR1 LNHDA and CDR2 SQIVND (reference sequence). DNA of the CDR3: TGTGCCAGTAGTATTTCGGTGACATCCCACGAGCAGTACTTC. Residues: CASSISVTSHEQYF.

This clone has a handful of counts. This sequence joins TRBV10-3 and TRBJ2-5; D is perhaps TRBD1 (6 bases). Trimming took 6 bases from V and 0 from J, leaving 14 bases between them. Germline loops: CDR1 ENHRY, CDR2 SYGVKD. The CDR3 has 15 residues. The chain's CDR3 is CAISQKGDNQETQYF. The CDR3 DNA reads TGTGCCATCAGCCAAAAGGGGGACAACCAAGAGACCCAGTACTTC.

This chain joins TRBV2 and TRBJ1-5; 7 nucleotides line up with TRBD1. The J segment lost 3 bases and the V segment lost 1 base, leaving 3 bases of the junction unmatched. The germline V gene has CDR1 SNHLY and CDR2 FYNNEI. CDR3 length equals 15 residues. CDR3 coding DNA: TGTGCCAGCAGTGAAGAGGGGGCATTCAATCAGCCCCAGCATTTT. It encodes CASSEEGAFNQPQHF.

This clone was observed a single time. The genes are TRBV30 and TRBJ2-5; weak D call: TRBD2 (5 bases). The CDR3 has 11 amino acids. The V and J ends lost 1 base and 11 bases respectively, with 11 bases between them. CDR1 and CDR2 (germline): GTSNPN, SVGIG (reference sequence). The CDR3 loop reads CAWSATREQYF. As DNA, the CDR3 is TGTGCCTGGAGTGCAACAAGGGAGCAGTACTTC.

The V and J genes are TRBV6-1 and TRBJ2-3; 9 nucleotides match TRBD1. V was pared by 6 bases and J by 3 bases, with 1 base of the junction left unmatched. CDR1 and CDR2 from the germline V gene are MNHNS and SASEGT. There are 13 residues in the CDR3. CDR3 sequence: CASSGQGTDTQYF. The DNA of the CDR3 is TGTGCCAGCAGCGGACAGGGGACAGATACGCAGTATTTT.